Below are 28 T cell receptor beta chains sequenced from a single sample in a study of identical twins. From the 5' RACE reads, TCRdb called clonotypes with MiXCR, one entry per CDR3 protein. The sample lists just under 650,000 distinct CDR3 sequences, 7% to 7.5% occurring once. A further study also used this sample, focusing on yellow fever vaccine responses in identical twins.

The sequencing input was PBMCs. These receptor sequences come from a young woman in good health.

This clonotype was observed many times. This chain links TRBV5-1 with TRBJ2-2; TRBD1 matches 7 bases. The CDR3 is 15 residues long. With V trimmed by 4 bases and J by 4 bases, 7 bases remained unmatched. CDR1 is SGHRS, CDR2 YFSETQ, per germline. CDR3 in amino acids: CASSLTGDPTGELFF. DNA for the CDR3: TGCGCCAGCAGCCTTACAGGGGACCCCACCGGGGAGCTGTTTTTT. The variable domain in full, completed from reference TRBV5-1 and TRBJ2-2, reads KAGVTQTPRYLIKTRGQQVTLSCSPISGHRSVSWYQQTPGQGLQFLFEYFSETQRNKGNFPGRFSGRQFSNSRSEMNVSTLELGDSALYLCASSLTGDPTGELFFGEGSRLTVL.

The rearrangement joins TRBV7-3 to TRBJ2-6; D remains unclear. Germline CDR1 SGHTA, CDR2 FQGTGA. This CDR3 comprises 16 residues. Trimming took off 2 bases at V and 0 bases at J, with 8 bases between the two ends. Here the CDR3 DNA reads TGTGCCAGCAGCTTAGTCTGGACCTCTGGGGCCAACGTCCTGACTTTC. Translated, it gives CASSLVWTSGANVLTF.

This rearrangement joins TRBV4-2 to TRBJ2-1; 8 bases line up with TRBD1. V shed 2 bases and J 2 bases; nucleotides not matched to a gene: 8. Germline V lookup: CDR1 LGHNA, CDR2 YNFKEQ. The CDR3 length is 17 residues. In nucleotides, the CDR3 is TGTGCCAGCAGCCAAACCACGACAGGGGACGCCTACAATGAGCAGTTCTTC. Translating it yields CASSQTTTGDAYNEQFF.

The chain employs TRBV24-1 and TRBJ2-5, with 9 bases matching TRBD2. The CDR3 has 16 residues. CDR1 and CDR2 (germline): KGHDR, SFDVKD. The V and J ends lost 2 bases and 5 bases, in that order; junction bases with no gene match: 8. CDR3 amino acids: CATSDSLAGAGETQYF. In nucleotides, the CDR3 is TGTGCCACCAGTGATTCATTAGCGGGAGCCGGGGAGACCCAGTACTTC.

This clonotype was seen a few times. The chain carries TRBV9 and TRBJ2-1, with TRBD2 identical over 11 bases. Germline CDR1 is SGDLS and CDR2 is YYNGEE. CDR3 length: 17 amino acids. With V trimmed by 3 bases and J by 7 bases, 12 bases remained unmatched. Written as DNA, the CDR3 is TGTGCCAGCAGCGCCCCCTCACTAGCGGGAGAGGAAAATGAGCAGTTCTTC. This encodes CASSAPSLAGEENEQFF.

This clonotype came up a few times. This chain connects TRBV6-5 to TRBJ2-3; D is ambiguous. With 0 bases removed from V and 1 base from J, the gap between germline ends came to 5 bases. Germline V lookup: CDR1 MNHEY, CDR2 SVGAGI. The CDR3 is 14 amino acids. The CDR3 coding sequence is TGTGCCAGCAGTTACTCGATCGGCACAGATACGCAGTATTTT. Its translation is CASSYSIGTDTQYF.

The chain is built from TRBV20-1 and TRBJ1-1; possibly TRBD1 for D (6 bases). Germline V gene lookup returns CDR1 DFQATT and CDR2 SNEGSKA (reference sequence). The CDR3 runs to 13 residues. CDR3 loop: CRPKAGGGTEAFF. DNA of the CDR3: TGCAGACCGAAGGCCGGGGGCGGCACTGAAGCTTTCTTT.

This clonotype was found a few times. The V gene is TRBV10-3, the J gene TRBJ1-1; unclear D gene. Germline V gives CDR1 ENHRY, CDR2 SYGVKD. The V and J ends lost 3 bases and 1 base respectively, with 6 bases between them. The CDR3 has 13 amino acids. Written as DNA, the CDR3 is TGTGCCATCAGTGATTCAGGGAACACTGAAGCTTTCTTT. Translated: CAISDSGNTEAFF.

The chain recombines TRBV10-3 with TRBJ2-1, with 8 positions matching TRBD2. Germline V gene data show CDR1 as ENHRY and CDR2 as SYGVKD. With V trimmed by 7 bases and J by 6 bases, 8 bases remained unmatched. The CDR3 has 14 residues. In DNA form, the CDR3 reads TGTGCCATCACTGGGACTAGTGGTATCAATGAGCAGTTCTTC. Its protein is CAITGTSGINEQFF.

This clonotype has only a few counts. The CDR3, as DNA: TGCAGTGCTAGACCCGCACCGGGACTAGTAGGGGCCCACCAAGAGACCCAGTACTTC. Its translation: CSARPAPGLVGAHQETQYF. This chain joins TRBV20-1 and TRBJ2-5; 8 positions agree with TRBD2. The V gene end was trimmed by 2 bases and the J gene end by 0 bases; junction bases not matched to a gene: 17. Germline CDR1 is DFQATT and CDR2 is SNEGSKA (reference sequence). The CDR3 consists of 19 residues.

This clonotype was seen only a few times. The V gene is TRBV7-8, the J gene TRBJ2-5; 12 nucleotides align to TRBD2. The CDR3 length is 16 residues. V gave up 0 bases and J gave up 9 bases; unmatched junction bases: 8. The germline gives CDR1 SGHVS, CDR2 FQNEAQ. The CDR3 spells CASSLASSGGVLAQYF. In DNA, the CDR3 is TGTGCCAGCAGCTTAGCGTCTAGCGGGGGGGTGTTGGCCCAGTACTTC. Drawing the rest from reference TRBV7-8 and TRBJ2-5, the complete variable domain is GAGVSQSPRYKVAKRGQDVALRCDPISGHVSLFWYQQALGQGPEFLTYFQNEAQLDKSGLPSDRFFAERPEGSVSTLKIQRTQQEDSAVYLCASSLASSGGVLAQYFGPGTRLLVL.

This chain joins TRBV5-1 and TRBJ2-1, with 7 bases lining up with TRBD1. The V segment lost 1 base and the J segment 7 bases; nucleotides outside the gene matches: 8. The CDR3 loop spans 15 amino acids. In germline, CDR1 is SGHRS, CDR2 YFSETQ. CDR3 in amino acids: CASSLTGVLANEQFF. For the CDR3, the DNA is TGCGCCAGCAGCTTGACAGGGGTCCTTGCTAATGAGCAGTTCTTC.

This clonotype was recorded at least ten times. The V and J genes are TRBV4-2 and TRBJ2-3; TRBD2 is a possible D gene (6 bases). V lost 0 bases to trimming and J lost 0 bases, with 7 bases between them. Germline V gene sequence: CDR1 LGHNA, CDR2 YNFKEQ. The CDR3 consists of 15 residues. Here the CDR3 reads CASSQEGLSTDTQYF. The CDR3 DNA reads TGTGCCAGCAGCCAAGAGGGACTTAGCACAGATACGCAGTATTTT.

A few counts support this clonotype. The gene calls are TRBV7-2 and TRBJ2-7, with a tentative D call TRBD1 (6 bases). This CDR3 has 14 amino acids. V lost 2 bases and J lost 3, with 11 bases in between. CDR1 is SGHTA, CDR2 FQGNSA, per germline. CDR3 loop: CASSLQGPHYEQYF. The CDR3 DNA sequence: TGTGCCAGCAGCTTACAGGGGCCTCACTACGAGCAGTACTTC.

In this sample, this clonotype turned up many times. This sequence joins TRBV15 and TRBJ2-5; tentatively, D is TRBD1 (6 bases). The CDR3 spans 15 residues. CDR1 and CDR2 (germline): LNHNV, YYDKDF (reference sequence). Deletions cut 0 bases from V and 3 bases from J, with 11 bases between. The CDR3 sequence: CATSRDYRAEETQYF. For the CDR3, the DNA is TGTGCCACCAGCAGAGATTACAGGGCCGAAGAGACCCAGTACTTC.

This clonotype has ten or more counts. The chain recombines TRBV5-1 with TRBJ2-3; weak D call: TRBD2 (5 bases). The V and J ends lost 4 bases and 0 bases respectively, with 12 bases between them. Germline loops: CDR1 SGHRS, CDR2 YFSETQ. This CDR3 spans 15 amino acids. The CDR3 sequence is CASSPRGRSTDTQYF. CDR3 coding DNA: TGCGCCAGCAGCCCCCGAGGGCGTAGCACAGATACGCAGTATTTT.

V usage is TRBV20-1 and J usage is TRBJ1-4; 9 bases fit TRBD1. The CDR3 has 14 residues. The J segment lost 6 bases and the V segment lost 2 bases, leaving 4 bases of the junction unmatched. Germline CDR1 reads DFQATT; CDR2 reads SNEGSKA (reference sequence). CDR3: CSARIRTGDEKLFF. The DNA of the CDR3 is TGCAGTGCTAGAATCAGGACAGGGGATGAAAAACTGTTTTTT.

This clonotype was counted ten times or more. CDR3 DNA: TGTGCCACCAGTGAGGGGACACAGACCTACGAGCAGTACTTC. Encoded protein: CATSEGTQTYEQYF. This rearrangement joins TRBV24-1 to TRBJ2-7; D might be TRBD1 (6 bases). Germline V lookup: CDR1 KGHDR, CDR2 SFDVKD. V was shortened by 4 bases and J by 2 bases, with 11 bases between the two germline ends. CDR3 length: 14 residues.

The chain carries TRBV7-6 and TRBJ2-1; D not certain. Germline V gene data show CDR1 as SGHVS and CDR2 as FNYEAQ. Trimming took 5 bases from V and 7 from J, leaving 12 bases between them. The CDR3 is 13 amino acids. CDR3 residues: CASSPSLGNEQFF. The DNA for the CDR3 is TGTGCCAGCAGCCCCAGCCTGGGGAATGAGCAGTTCTTC.

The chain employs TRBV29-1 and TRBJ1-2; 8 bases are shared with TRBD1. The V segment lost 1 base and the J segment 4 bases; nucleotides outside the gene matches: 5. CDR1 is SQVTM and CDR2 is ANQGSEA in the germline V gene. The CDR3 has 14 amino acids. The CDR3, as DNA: TGCAGCGTTGAAGCCCGGGACAGGACCTATGGCTACACCTTC. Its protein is CSVEARDRTYGYTF.

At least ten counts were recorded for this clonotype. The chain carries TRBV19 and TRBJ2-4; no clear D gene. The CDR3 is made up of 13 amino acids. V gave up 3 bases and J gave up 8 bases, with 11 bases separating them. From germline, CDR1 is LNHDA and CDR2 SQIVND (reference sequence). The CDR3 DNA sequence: TGTGCCAGTAGTATTCGATCCACGGACATTCAGTACTTC. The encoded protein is CASSIRSTDIQYF.

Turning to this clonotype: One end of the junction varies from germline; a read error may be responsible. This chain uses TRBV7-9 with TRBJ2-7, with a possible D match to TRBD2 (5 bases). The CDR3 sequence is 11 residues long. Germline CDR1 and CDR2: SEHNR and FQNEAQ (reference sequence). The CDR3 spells CASSPGGSLDF. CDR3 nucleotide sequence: TGTGCCAGCAGCCCAGGAGGTAGTCTTGACTTC.

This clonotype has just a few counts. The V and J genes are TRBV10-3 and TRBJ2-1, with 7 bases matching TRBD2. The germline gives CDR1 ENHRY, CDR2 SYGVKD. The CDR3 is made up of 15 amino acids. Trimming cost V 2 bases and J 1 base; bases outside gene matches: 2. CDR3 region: CAISEMGGSYNEQFF. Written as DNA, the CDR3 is TGTGCCATCAGTGAGATGGGGGGGTCCTACAATGAGCAGTTCTTC.

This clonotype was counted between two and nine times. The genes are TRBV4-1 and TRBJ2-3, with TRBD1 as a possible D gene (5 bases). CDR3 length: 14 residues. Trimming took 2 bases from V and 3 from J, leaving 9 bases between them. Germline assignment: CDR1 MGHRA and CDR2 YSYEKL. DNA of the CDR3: TGCGCCAGCAGCCAATATGGGGCAACAGATACGCAGTATTTT. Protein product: CASSQYGATDTQYF.

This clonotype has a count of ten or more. The CDR3, as DNA: TGCAGTGCTTGCTCGGACAGGAACAATCAGCCCCAGCATTTT. This gives the protein CSACSDRNNQPQHF. V is TRBV20-1 and J is TRBJ1-5, with 7 bases identical to TRBD1. V lost 5 bases, J lost 3 bases, and 7 bases stayed unmatched. This CDR3 contains 14 residues. Germline CDR1 reads DFQATT; CDR2 reads SNEGSKA (reference sequence).

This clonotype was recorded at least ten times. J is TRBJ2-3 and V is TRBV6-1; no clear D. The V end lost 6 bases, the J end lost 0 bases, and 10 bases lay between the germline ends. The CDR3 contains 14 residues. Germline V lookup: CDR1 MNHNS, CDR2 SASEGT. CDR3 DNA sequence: TGTGCCAGCAGGCCGACTGGTAGCACAGATACGCAGTATTTT. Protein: CASRPTGSTDTQYF.

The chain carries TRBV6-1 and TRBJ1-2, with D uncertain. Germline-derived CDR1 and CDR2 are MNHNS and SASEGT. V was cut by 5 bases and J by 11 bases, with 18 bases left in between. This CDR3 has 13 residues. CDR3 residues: CASSPQPRPLYTF. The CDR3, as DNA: TGTGCCAGCAGTCCACAACCCCGACCACTTTACACCTTC.

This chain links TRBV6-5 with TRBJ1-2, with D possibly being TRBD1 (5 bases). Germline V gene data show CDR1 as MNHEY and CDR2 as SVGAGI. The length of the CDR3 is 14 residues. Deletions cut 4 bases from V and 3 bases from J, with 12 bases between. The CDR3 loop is CASSFSSRDYGYTF. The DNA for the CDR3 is TGTGCCAGCAGTTTCTCTAGCAGGGACTATGGCTACACCTTC.